What follows is one T cell receptor (beta chain) and its context. The antigen it recognizes is unknown. It has no much larger one-base neighbor in the sample; base qualities were not kept. This specimen belongs to a study of T cell repertoires in cytomegalovirus infection (dated by TCRdb to between 2019 and 2020). Turning to the overall study: Alongside well-studied HLA-B-restricted epitopes, the peptide stimulations were aimed at recently identified HLA-C-restricted CMV epitopes, whose presentation resists viral immunomodulation. Because public TCR beta signatures pointed to carriage of CMV infection together with the matching HLA type, the HLA type of each donor mattered for the analysis.

From the germline V gene, CDR1 is MGHRA and CDR2 is YSYEKL. V loses 1 base, J loses 3 bases, and the germline ends lie 9 bases apart. Including cysteine and phenylalanine, the CDR3 has 15 amino acids. Only the CDR3 DNA is retained, 45 bases long and in frame from the first base. This sample's treatment or condition label indicates: in vitro stimulation with specific CMV peptide epitopes to enrich CMV-specific T cells. General study outcomes and caveats: In both this cohort and an independent roughly 330-donor cohort, the cumulative frequency of public TCR beta family members distinguished carriers of CMV infection plus the relevant HLA type. The ex vivo response was dominated by HLA-C-restricted CMV-specific TCR beta clonotypes, and the single most frequent clonotype in two of eight donors was supplied by these HLA-C-restricted clonotypes.

Sequencing used an Illumina HiSeq 1500. TCRdb reprocessed the public reads (quality trimming at Q25 with fastp, clone calling with MiXCR) and kept in-frame beta chains. Rows are combined by CDR3 protein, so each entry shows the most common genes and DNA. The sample has about 920,000 distinct CDR3 sequences on record, about a third of them singletons. The ten largest clones capture around 15% of the sample. Rearrangement joined TRBV4-1 to TRBJ2-2; the D gene is possibly TRBD2, with 5 bases matching. Sequenced here: cultured CD8+ T cells from PBMCs, sampled from culture after CMV antigen stimulation. This receptor was obtained from a human donor in good health (CMV status not recorded). Some clones in this sample may be carry-over from other donors' samples. The DNA sequence is TGCGCCAGCAGCCAAGTGTCCGGGGACACCGGGGAGCTGTTTTTT. This gives the protein CASSQVSGDTGELFF.